This T cell receptor (beta chain) was recovered during a study of STAT5B mutations in CD4+ large granular lymphocyte leukemia. Sequencing used immunoSEQ multiplex PCR; TCRdb keeps in-frame clones, though not all of them. The sample includes 15,000 to 20,000 clones, roughly 84% of them seen just once. V gave up 3 bases and J gave up 4 bases; unmatched junction bases: 14. Germline V gene sequence: CDR1 SGHKS, CDR2 YYEKEE (reference sequence). The CDR3 contains 18 residues. The rearrangement links TRBV5-5 to TRBJ2-3; 10 bases are a match to TRBD2. This TCR came from a human donor in good health. Sequencing was done on a sample of CD4+ T cells from blood buffy coats. For the CDR3, the DNA is TGTGCCAGCAGCTCGCCGAGGGAAGCGGGAGGGCCCCCAGATACGCAGTATTTT. This codes for CASSSPREAGGPPDTQYF.